The present entry profiles one TCR beta chain with its context. Method: immunoSEQ multiplex PCR; TCRdb's copy keeps in-frame clones and lacks some. Of 350,000 to 450,000 clones listed, 80% to 90% are singletons. Germline CDR1 reads SGHTA; CDR2 reads FQGNSA. The CDR3 spans 18 residues. Unmatched junction bases numbered 12, after V lost 5 bases and J lost 4 bases. The data belong to a study of blood T cell repertoires in COVID-19. V gene TRBV7-2 combines with J gene TRBJ2-2, with 11 positions matching TRBD2. The receptor was derived from a man aged 30 to 45 who had recovered from COVID-19. Input material: PBMCs or T cells enriched from blood (not recorded which). The CDR3 DNA sequence: TGTGCCAGCAGCCCCAGGCTAGCGGGAGGATGGGGCACCGGGGAGCTGTTTTTT. This codes for CASSPRLAGGWGTGELFF.